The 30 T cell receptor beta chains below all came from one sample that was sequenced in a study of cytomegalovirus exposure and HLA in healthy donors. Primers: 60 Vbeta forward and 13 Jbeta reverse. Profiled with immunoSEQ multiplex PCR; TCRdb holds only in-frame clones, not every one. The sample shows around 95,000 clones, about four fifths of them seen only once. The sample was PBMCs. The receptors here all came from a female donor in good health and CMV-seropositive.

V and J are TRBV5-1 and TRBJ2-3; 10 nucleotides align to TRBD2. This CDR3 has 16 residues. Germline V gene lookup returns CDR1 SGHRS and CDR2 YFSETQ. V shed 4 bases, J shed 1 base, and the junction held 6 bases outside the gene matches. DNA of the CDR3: TGCGCCAGCAGCACAACAAGCGGGGGGGGCACAGATACGCAGTATTTT. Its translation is CASSTTSGGGTDTQYF.

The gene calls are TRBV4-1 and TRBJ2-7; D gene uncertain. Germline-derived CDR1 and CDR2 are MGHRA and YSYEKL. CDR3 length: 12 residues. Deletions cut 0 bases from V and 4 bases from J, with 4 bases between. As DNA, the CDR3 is TGCGCCAGCAGCCAAGATACTTACGAGCAGTACTTC. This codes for CASSQDTYEQYF.

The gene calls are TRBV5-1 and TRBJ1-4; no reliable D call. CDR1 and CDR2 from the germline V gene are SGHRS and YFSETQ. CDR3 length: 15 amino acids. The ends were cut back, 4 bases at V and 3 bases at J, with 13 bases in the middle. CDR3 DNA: TGCGCCAGCAGCCTCGAGGGTGCAGCTAATGAAAAACTGTTTTTT. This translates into CASSLEGAANEKLFF.

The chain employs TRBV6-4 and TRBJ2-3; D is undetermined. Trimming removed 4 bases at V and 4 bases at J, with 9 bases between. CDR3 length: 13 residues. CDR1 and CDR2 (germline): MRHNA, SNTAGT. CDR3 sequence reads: CASSAELSDTQYF. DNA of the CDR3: TGTGCCAGCAGTGCCGAGTTGTCAGATACGCAGTATTTT.

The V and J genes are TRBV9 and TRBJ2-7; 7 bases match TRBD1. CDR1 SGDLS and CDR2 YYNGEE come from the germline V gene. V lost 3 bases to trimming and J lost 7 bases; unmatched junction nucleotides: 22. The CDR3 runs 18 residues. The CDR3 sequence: CASSEGDFPGQWGYEQYF. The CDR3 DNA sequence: TGTGCCAGCAGCGAGGGGGATTTTCCGGGACAGTGGGGGTATGAGCAGTACTTC.

The chain's CDR3 is CASSMTSGGSETQYF. CDR3 DNA: TGCGCCAGCAGCATGACTAGCGGGGGCTCGGAGACCCAGTACTTC. The chain uses TRBV5-1 and TRBJ2-5; 12 bases line up with TRBD2. Trimming removed 4 bases from V and 5 bases from J; junction bases left unmatched: 6. This CDR3 contains 15 residues. Per the germline V gene, CDR1 is SGHRS and CDR2 is YFSETQ.

This CDR3 reads CASSYTGGPSNQPQHF. DNA for the CDR3: TGTGCCAGCAGCTATACAGGGGGCCCTAGCAATCAGCCCCAGCATTTT. V gene TRBV11-3 combines with J gene TRBJ1-5, with 9 bases fitting TRBD1. V shed 4 bases, J shed 0 bases, and the junction held 4 bases outside the gene matches. Per the germline V gene, CDR1 is SGHNT and CDR2 is YENEEA. CDR3 size: 16 residues.

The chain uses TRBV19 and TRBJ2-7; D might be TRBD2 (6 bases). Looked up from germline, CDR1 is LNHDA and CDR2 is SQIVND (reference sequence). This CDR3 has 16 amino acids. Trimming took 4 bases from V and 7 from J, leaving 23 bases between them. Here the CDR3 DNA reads TGTGCCAGTAGTACCGGGGAGAGCGGGTCCTCGGGGGAGCAGTACTTC. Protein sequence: CASSTGESGSSGEQYF.

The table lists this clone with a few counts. This CDR3 reads CASSPRTGGLAKNIQYF. The CDR3 region has the DNA TGTGCCAGCAGCCCCCGGACAGGGGGGCTAGCCAAAAACATTCAGTACTTC. V and J are TRBV7-9 and TRBJ2-4; 10 positions match TRBD1. Trimming removed 5 bases from V and 0 bases from J; junction bases left unmatched: 7. CDR1 is SEHNR and CDR2 is FQNEAQ in the germline V gene (reference sequence). This CDR3 is built from 17 residues.

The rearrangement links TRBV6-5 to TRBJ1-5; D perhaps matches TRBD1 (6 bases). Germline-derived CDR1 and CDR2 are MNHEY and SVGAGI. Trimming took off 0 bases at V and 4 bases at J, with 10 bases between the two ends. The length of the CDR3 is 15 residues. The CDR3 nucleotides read TGTGCCAGCAGTTACTCACAGGGTGGAAATCAGCCCCAGCATTTT. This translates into CASSYSQGGNQPQHF.

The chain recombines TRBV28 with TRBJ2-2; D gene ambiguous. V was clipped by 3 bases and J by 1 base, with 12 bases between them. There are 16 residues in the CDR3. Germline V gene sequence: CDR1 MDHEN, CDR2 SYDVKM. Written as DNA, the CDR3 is TGTGCCAGCAGTTTCTTTCGGCGGCAGAACACCGGGGAGCTGTTTTTT. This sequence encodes CASSFFRRQNTGELFF. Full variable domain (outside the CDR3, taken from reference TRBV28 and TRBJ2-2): DVKVTQSSRYLVKRTGEKVFLECVQDMDHENMFWYRQDPGLGLRLIYFSYDVKMKEKGDIPEGYSVSREKKERFSLILESASTNQTSMYLCASSFFRRQNTGELFFGEGSRLTVL.

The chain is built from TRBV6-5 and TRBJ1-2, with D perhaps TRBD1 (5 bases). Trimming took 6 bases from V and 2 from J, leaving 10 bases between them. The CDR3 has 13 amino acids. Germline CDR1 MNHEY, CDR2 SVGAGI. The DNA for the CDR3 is TGTGCCAGCAGCCGGGCAGGGAACTATGGCTACACCTTC. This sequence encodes CASSRAGNYGYTF.

The chain's CDR3 is CASSLYSQGAVTGELFF. CDR3 sequence (DNA): TGTGCCAGCAGCTTATACTCCCAGGGGGCGGTTACCGGGGAGCTGTTTTTT. The chain joins TRBV7-6 to TRBJ2-2; TRBD1 agrees at 8 bases. Germline V CDR1 and CDR2: SGHVS, FNYEAQ. V gave up 2 bases and J gave up 5 bases; unmatched junction bases: 10. This CDR3 comprises 17 residues.

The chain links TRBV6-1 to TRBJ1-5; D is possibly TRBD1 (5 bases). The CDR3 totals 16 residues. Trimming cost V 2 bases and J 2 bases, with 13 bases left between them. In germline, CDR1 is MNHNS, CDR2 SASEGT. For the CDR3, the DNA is TGTGCCAGCAGTGAATGGGAATGGGGCCGCAATCAGCCCCAGCATTTT. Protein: CASSEWEWGRNQPQHF.

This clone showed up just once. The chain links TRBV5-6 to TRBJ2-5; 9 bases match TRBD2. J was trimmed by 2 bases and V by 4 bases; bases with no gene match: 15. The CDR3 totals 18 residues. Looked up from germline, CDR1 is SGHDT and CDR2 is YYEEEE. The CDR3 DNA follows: TGTGCCAGCAGCCGGGAGTTTGGCGGGAGGGCCTCGCAAGAGACCCAGTACTTC. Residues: CASSREFGGRASQETQYF.

CDR3 DNA: TGTGCCAGCAGCGTAGATGGGACAGGGTACACCTACGAGCAGTACTTC. Translating it yields CASSVDGTGYTYEQYF. The chain uses TRBV9 and TRBJ2-7, with TRBD1 matching over 9 bases. The length of the CDR3 is 16 residues. V lost 0 bases, J lost 2 bases, and 6 bases stayed unmatched. The germline V gene encodes CDR1 SGDLS and CDR2 YYNGEE.

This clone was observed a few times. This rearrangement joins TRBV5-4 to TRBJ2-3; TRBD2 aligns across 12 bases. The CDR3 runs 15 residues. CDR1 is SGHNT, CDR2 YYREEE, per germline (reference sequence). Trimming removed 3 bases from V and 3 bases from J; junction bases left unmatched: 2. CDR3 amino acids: CASSSGLAGTDTQYF. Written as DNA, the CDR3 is TGTGCCAGCAGCTCTGGACTAGCGGGGACAGATACGCAGTATTTT.

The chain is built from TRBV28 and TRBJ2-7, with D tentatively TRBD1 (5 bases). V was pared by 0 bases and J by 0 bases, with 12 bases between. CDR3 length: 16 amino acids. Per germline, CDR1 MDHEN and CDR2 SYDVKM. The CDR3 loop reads CASSLWGQVHSYEQYF. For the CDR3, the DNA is TGTGCCAGCAGTTTATGGGGGCAGGTACACTCCTACGAGCAGTACTTC.

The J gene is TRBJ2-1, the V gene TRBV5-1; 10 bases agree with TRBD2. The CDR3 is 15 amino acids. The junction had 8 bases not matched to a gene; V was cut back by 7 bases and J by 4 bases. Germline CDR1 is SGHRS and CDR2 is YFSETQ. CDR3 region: CASEPGLALYNEQFF. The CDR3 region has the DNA TGCGCCAGCGAGCCGGGACTAGCGTTATACAATGAGCAGTTCTTC.

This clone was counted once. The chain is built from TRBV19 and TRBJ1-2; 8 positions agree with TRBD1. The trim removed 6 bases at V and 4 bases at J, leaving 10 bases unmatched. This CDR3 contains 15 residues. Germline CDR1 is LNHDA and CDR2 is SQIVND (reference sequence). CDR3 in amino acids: CASSRAGQAAYGYTF. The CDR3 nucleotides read TGTGCCAGTAGCAGGGCGGGACAGGCGGCCTATGGCTACACCTTC.

The CDR3 coding sequence is TGCGCCAGCAGCGGGGGGACGGGCATTCAGTACTTC. Its protein is CASSGGTGIQYF. The V gene is TRBV10-1, the J gene TRBJ2-4; 7 bases fit TRBD2. The CDR3 length is 12 residues. V trimming: 6 bases; J trimming: 9 bases; junction bases outside the gene matches: 5. The germline CDR1 and CDR2 sequences are WNHNN and SYGVQD (reference sequence).

The CDR3 here is CASSLYMREQYF. The DNA of the CDR3 is TGTGCCAGCAGTTTATACATGCGGGAGCAGTACTTC. The chain uses TRBV28 and TRBJ2-7; D not resolved. V was cut by 1 base and J by 7 bases, with 8 bases left in between. Germline V gene sequence: CDR1 MDHEN, CDR2 SYDVKM. The CDR3 spans 12 residues.

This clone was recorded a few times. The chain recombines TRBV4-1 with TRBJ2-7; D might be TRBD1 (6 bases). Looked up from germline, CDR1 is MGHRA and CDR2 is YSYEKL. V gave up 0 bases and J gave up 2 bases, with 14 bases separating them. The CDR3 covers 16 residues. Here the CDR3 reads CASSQDGAGVAYEQYF. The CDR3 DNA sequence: TGCGCCAGCAGCCAAGATGGGGCAGGGGTGGCCTACGAGCAGTACTTC.

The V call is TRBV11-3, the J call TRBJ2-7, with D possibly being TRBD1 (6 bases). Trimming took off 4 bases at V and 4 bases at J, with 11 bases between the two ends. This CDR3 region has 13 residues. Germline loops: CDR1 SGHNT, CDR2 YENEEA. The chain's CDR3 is CASSSKTGYEQYF. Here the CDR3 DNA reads TGTGCCAGCAGCTCGAAAACAGGGTACGAGCAGTACTTC.

The CDR3 loop is CASSLGHCEQYF. The CDR3 coding sequence is TGTGCCAGCAGCTTAGGGCATTGCGAGCAGTACTTC. The V gene is TRBV7-2, the J gene TRBJ2-7; D remains ambiguous. The V gene's germline CDR1 is SGHTA and CDR2 FQGNSA. V shed 1 base and J shed 6 bases, with 7 bases lying between them. The CDR3 is 12 amino acids.

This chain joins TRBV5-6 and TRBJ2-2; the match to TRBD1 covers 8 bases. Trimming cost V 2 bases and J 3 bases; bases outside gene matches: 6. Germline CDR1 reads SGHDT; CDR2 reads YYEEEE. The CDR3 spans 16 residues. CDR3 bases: TGTGCCAGCAGCTTAAGTCAACAGGGGGACACCGGGGAGCTGTTTTTT. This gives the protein CASSLSQQGDTGELFF.

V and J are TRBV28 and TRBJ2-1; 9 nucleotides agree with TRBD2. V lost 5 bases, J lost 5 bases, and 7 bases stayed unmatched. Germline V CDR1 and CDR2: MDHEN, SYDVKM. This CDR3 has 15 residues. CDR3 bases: TGTGCCAGCAGTCCCTCACTAGCGGGCGACAATGAGCAGTTCTTC. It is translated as CASSPSLAGDNEQFF.

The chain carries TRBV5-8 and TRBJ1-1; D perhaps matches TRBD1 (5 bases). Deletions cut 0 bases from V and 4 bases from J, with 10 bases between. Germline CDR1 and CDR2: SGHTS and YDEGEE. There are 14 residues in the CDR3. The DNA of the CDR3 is TGTGCCAGCAGCTTGGATTACCAGGGCACTGAAGCTTTCTTT. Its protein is CASSLDYQGTEAFF.

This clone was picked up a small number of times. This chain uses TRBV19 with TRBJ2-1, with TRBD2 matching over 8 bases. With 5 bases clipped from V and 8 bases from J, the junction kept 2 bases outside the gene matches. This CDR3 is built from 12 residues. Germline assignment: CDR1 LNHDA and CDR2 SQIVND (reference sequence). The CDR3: CASSLAGYEQFF. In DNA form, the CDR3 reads TGTGCCAGTAGTTTAGCGGGATATGAGCAGTTCTTC. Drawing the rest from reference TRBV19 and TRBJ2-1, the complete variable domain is DGGITQSPKYLFRKEGQNVTLSCEQNLNHDAMYWYRQDPGQGLRLIYYSQIVNDFQKGDIAEGYSVSREKKESFPLTVTSAQKNPTAFYLCASSLAGYEQFFGPGTRLTVL.

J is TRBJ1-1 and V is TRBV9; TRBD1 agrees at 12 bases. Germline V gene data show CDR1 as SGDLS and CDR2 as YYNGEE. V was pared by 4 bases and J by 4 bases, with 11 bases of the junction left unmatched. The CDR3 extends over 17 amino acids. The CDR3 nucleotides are TGTGCCAGCAGCCCGCCGGGACAGGGGGCGCGGGGCACTGAAGCTTTCTTT. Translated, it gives CASSPPGQGARGTEAFF.